This T cell receptor beta chain emerged from a study of radiotherapy plus CTLA-4 blockade in lung cancer. Across the whole study: Objective responses were recorded in more than 15% of patients, with disease control recorded in 31%.

In regard to this clone: The antigen remains undetermined.

The CDR3 length is 14 residues. CDR1 SGDLS and CDR2 YYNGEE come from the germline V gene. Trimming stripped 3 bases from V and 3 bases from J, with 13 bases between. TCRdb keeps only in-frame clones here, not all; method: immunoSEQ multiplex PCR. The profile shows 40,000 to 50,000 clones, 80% to 85% of them singletons. Focal radiation was given together with CTLA-4 blockade (ipilimumab) to patients with chemo-refractory metastatic non-small-cell lung cancer. Findings and caveats of the study: Response, reportedly, was best predicted by interferon-beta along with early blood T cell clone dynamics.

The chain joins TRBV9 to TRBJ2-7, with TRBD2 as a possible D gene (7 bases). The sequencing here drew on peripheral blood, taken from a patient treated with radiotherapy plus ipilimumab. The receptor comes from a human donor with non-small cell lung cancer who had stable disease on radiotherapy plus ipilimumab. This chain's CDR3 is CASSGGAGVYEQYF. In DNA form, the CDR3 reads TGTGCCAGCAGCGGGGGGGCGGGGGTCTACGAGCAGTACTTC.